Listed below are T cell receptor beta chains from one sample, sequenced in a study of shared clonotypes between healthy human individuals. Repertoires were generated with immunoSEQ multiplex PCR, while TCRdb's copy carries only in-frame clones and drops some. The repertoire includes approximately 2,200,000 clones, more than 85% of them detected once, and around 1.7% sits in the top ten. Material: naive CD8+ T cells from PBMCs. The receptors here all came from a man aged 18 to 29 in good health. Some clones in this sample may be carry-over from other donors' samples. CDR3s include the opening cysteine and the closing phenylalanine or tryptophan. The order of the fields is CDR3 length, V gene, D gene, J gene, clone size, CDR3 protein, CDR3 DNA. D genes are given only for firm matches. The size entry is marked missing in some rows and otherwise reads once, few, many or a size class.

>14|TRBV19|TRBD2|TRBJ2-1|-
CASSFLAGDNEQFF
TGTGCCAGTAGTTTTCTAGCGGGAGACAATGAGCAGTTCTTC
>11|TRBV7-2|-|TRBJ2-7|-
CASSSTYEQYF
TGTGCCAGCAGCTCGACGTACGAGCAGTACTTC
>12|TRBV6-1|-|TRBJ2-1|-
CASPASIREQFF
TGTGCCAGCCCCGCTAGTATCCGTGAGCAGTTCTTC
>13|TRBV6-6|-|TRBJ1-2|-
CAMHSAGNYGYTF
TGTGCCATGCACTCGGCAGGGAACTATGGCTACACCTTC
>21|TRBV19|TRBD2|TRBJ2-1|-
CASSISTGTSGRAPTRNEQFF
TGTGCCAGTAGTATATCCACCGGGACTAGCGGGAGGGCGCCTACTCGGAATGAGCAGTTCTTC
>14|TRBV4-1|-|TRBJ2-7|-
CASSQIADSYEQYF
TGCGCCAGCAGCCAGATAGCGGACTCCTACGAGCAGTACTTC
>15|TRBV28|TRBD1|TRBJ1-4|-
CASSPAGGTNEKLFF
TGTGCCAGCAGTCCCGCAGGGGGCACAAATGAAAAACTGTTTTTT
>13|TRBV19|TRBD1|TRBJ1-1|-
CASSQGAGTEAFF
TGTGCCAGTAGTCAGGGGGCGGGGACTGAAGCTTTCTTT
>16|TRBV14|TRBD1|TRBJ1-2|-
CASSLSGTEESYGYTF
TGTGCCAGCAGCCTGTCCGGGACAGAAGAATCCTATGGCTACACCTTC
>14|TRBV28|-|TRBJ2-1|-
CASSLLLASNEQFF
TGTGCCAGCAGCCTACTCTTGGCGTCTAATGAGCAGTTCTTC
>17|TRBV4-3|-|TRBJ2-3|-
CASSQVTASPATDTQYF
TGCGCCAGCAGCCAAGTTACAGCGTCCCCCGCCACAGATACGCAGTATTTT
>16|TRBV28|TRBD1|TRBJ2-7|-
CASILKPGQGLHEQYF
TGTGCCAGCATCCTAAAACCGGGACAGGGTTTGCACGAGCAGTACTTC
>11|TRBV30|TRBD2|TRBJ2-1|-
CASGSAYEQFF
TGTGCCAGCGGGAGTGCCTATGAGCAGTTCTTC
>16|TRBV7-6|-|TRBJ2-1|-
CASSRRGSGSMNEQFF
TGTGCCAGCAGCCGCAGGGGGAGCGGGAGTATGAATGAGCAGTTCTTC
>14|TRBV6-5|-|TRBJ1-1|-
CASSSPRQPTEAFF
TGTGCCAGCAGCTCGCCCAGACAGCCAACTGAAGCTTTCTTT
>14|TRBV7-2|-|TRBJ2-5|-
CASSLRRAQQTQYF
TGTGCCAGCAGCTTAAGGCGTGCTCAACAGACCCAGTACTTC
>13|TRBV7-8|TRBD1|TRBJ1-1|once
CASNPTGRTEAFF
TGTGCCAGCAACCCGACAGGGAGGACTGAAGCTTTCTTT
>15|TRBV29-1|-|TRBJ1-3|once
CSVVGHTDSGNTIYF
TGCAGCGTTGTGGGACACACGGACTCTGGAAACACCATATATTTT
>11|TRBV29-1|-|TRBJ1-2|-
CSVRGLYGYTF
TGCAGCGTTCGGGGGCTCTATGGCTACACCTTC
>15|TRBV12-5|-|TRBJ2-7|-
CASGLWGTLSSEQYF
TGTGCTAGTGGTTTGTGGGGTACCCTTTCCTCCGAGCAGTACTTC
>15|TRBV30|TRBD1|TRBJ2-7|-
CAWSVLRQGLYEQYF
TGTGCCTGGAGTGTCCTACGACAGGGGCTCTACGAGCAGTACTTC
>13|TRBV19|-|TRBJ2-1|-
CASGDGGNNEQFF
TGTGCCAGCGGTGACGGGGGCAACAATGAGCAGTTCTTC
>13|TRBV9|-|TRBJ2-2|-
CASSVVLGGELFF
TGTGCCAGCAGCGTAGTCCTCGGCGGGGAGCTGTTTTTT
>18|TRBV5-4|TRBD2|TRBJ2-3|-
CASSSILAERPSTDTQYF
TGTGCCAGCAGTTCGATACTAGCGGAACGCCCGAGCACAGATACGCAGTATTTT
>14|TRBV7-9|-|TRBJ2-3|-
CASSGVPYTDTQYF
TGTGCCAGCTCAGGGGTCCCCTACACAGATACGCAGTATTTT
>15|TRBV4-1|-|TRBJ2-7|-
CASSQDGVEDYEQYF
TGCGCCAGCAGCCAAGACGGGGTAGAAGACTACGAGCAGTACTTC
>16|TRBV27|-|TRBJ2-1|-
CASSNLRVGGYNEQFF
TGTGCCAGCAGTAACCTCCGAGTAGGGGGTTACAATGAGCAGTTCTTC
>19|TRBV6-1|TRBD1|TRBJ2-2|-
CASSGELGQGLTGTGELFF
TGTGCCAGCAGTGGGGAATTAGGACAGGGGTTAACGGGCACCGGGGAGCTGTTTTTT
>16|TRBV9|TRBD2|TRBJ2-7|-
CASSASGSSGIHEQYF
TGTGCCAGCAGCGCCTCAGGGTCTAGCGGGATCCACGAGCAGTACTTC
>12|TRBV25-1|-|TRBJ2-7|-
CASSEWVGEQYF
TGTGCCAGCAGTGAATGGGTGGGCGAGCAGTACTTC
>11|TRBV11-2|-|TRBJ2-7|-
CASSFKSEQYF
TGTGCCAGCAGCTTCAAGTCCGAGCAGTACTTC
>17|TRBV5-4|-|TRBJ1-5|-
CASSLAPGSIGNQPQHF
TGTGCCAGCAGCTTGGCTCCTGGCAGCATCGGCAATCAGCCCCAGCATTTT
>14|TRBV28|-|TRBJ2-3|-
CASSLLRSVDTQYF
TGTGCCAGCAGTTTACTAAGATCCGTAGATACGCAGTATTTT
>15|TRBV7-9|TRBD1|TRBJ1-5|-
CASSLDRGSNQPQHF
TGTGCCAGCAGCTTAGACAGGGGGTCGAATCAGCCCCAGCATTTT
>13|TRBV27|-|TRBJ2-5|-
CASSRGHQETQYF
TGTGCCAGCAGTCGGGGACACCAAGAGACCCAGTACTTC
>14|TRBV28|TRBD1|TRBJ2-7|-
CASSLQTGYYEQYF
TGTGCCAGCAGTTTACAGACAGGGTACTACGAGCAGTACTTC
>14|TRBV11-2|TRBD1|TRBJ1-1|-
CASSHTGVSTEAFF
TGTGCCAGCAGTCACACAGGGGTGAGCACTGAAGCTTTCTTT
>13|TRBV9|TRBD1|TRBJ2-7|-
CASSTGQTYEQYF
TGTGCCAGCAGCACGGGACAGACCTACGAGCAGTACTTC
>15|TRBV11-2|-|TRBJ2-1|-
CASSRLFSGINEQFF
TGTGCCAGCAGCCGACTTTTCTCGGGGATCAATGAGCAGTTCTTC
>17|TRBV7-9|TRBD1|TRBJ2-5|-
CASSLGTGSYLKETQYF
TGTGCCAGCAGCTTAGGGACAGGGTCTTATTTAAAAGAGACCCAGTACTTC
>14|TRBV9|TRBD2|TRBJ2-7|-
CASSAAGGPGEQYF
TGTGCCAGCAGCGCAGCGGGAGGGCCGGGGGAGCAGTACTTC
>14|TRBV11-3|TRBD1|TRBJ2-2|-
CASSLERGPRELFF
TGTGCCAGCAGCTTAGAGAGGGGGCCTAGGGAGCTGTTTTTT
>14|TRBV11-2|-|TRBJ2-7|-
CASSLPGGPYEQYF
TGTGCCAGCAGCCTCCCCGGGGGGCCCTACGAGCAGTACTTC
>14|TRBV27|-|TRBJ2-2|once
CATIGRDGTGELFF
TGTGCCACTATTGGAAGGGACGGCACCGGGGAGCTGTTTTTT
>15|TRBV7-9|TRBD1|TRBJ2-7|-
CASSLVGQGPYEQYF
TGTGCCAGCAGCTTAGTGGGACAGGGCCCCTACGAGCAGTACTTC